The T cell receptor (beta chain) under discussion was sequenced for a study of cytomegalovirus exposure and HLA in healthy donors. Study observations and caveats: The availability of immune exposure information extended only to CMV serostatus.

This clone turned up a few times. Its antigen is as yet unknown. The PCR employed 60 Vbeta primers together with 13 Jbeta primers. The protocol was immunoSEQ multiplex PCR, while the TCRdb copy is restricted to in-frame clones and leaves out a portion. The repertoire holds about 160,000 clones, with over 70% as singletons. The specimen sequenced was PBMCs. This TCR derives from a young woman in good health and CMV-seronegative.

The CDR3 loop is CASSPGVSSGNTIYF. CDR3 DNA sequence: TGTGCCAGCAGCCCGGGGGTGAGCTCTGGAAACACCATATATTTT. The chain links TRBV5-6 to TRBJ1-3, with D perhaps matching TRBD1 (5 bases). The CDR3 is 15 amino acids. Trimming cost V 4 bases and J 0 bases, with 11 bases left between them. The germline V gene has CDR1 SGHDT and CDR2 YYEEEE.